This entry is about one T cell receptor (beta chain). Using immunoSEQ multiplex PCR, the repertoire was profiled, and TCRdb retains in-frame clones only, with some absent. The repertoire includes some 230,000 clones, 80% to 85% of them detected once, and around 2% sits in the top ten. Trimming left V 0 bases short and J 9 bases short, with 16 bases between. The CDR3 covers 16 residues. The germline CDR1 and CDR2 sequences are SGHRS and YFSETQ. This sample was taken from a study of blood T cell repertoires in COVID-19. The TCR comes from a woman in her sixties or seventies with acute or convalescent COVID-19. V is TRBV5-1 and J is TRBJ1-6; D possibly corresponds to TRBD1 (6 bases). The sample was peripheral blood. The CDR3 here is CASSLVGGGQGSPLHF. CDR3 DNA: TGCGCCAGCAGCTTGGTAGGGGGTGGCCAGGGTTCACCCCTCCACTTT.